This T cell receptor beta chain was captured by sequencing in a study of cytomegalovirus exposure and HLA in healthy donors. PCR was performed using 60 Vbeta and 13 Jbeta primers. Some clones are missing from TCRdb's copy, which holds only in-frame ones; the method was immunoSEQ multiplex PCR. The sample yields under 120,000 clones, roughly three fifths seen once. The ends were cut back, 5 bases at V and 5 bases at J, with 6 bases in the middle. Germline V CDR1 and CDR2: SEHNR, FQNEAQ (reference sequence). The CDR3 is 11 residues long. This clone was seen only once. The antigen remains unidentified. Whole-study findings and limits: Donors were assumed by presence/absence analyses to have roughly uniform sequencing depth.

This receptor was identified in a man younger than 40 in good health and CMV-seropositive. The sample consisted of PBMCs. V and J are TRBV7-9 and TRBJ2-5; D remains unclear. CDR3: CASSAAETQYF. The CDR3 region has the DNA TGTGCCAGCAGCGCGGCCGAGACCCAGTACTTC.